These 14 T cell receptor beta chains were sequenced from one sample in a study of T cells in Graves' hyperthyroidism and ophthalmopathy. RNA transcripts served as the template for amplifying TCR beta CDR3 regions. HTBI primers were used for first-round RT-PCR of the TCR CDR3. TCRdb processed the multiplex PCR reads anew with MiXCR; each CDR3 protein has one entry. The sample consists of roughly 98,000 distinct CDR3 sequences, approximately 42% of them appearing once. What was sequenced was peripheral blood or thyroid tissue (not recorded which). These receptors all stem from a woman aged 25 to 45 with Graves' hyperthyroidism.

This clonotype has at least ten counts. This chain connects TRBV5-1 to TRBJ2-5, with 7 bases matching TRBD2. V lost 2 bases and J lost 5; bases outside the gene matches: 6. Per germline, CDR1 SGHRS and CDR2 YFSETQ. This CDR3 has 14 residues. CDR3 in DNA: TGCGCCAGCAGCTTTATAGGACTAGGCGAGACCCAGTACTTC. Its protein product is CASSFIGLGETQYF.

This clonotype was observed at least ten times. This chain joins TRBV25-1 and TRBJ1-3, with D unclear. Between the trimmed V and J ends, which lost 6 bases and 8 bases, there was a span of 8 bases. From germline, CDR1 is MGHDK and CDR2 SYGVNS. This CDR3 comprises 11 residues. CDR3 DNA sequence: TGTGCCAGCAGACTTGTCCACACCATATATTTT. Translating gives CASRLVHTIYF. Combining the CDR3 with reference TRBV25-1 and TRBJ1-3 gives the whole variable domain EADIYQTPRYLVIGTGKKITLECSQTMGHDKMYWYQQDPGMELHLIHYSYGVNSTEKGDLSSESTVSRIRTEHFPLTLESARPSHTSQYLCASRLVHTIYFGEGSWLTVV.

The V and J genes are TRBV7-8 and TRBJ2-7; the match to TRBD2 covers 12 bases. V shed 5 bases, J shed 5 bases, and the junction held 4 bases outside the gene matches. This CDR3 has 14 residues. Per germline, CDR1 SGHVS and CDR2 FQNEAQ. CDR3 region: CASSRTSGRNEQYF. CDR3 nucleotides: TGTGCCAGCAGCAGAACTAGCGGGAGGAACGAGCAGTACTTC.

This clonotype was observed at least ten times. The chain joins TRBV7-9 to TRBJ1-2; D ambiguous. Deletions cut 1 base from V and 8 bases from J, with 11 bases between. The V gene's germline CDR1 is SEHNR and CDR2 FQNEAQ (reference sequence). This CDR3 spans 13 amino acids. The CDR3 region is CASSLGGGLGYTF. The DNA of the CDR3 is TGTGCCAGCAGCTTAGGAGGAGGGTTAGGCTACACCTTC. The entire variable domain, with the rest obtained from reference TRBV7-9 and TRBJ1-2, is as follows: DTGVSQNPRHKITKRGQNVTFRCDPISEHNRLYWYRQTLGQGPEFLTYFQNEAQLEKSRLLSDRFSAERPKGSFSTLEIQRTEQGDSAMYLCASSLGGGLGYTFGSGTRLTVV.

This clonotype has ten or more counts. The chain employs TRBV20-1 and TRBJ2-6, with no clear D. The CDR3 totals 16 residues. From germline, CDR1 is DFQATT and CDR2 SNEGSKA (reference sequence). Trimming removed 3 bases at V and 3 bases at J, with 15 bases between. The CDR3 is CSASLLRIFGANVLTF. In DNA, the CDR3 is TGCAGTGCTAGTTTATTACGGATCTTTGGGGCCAACGTCCTGACTTTC.

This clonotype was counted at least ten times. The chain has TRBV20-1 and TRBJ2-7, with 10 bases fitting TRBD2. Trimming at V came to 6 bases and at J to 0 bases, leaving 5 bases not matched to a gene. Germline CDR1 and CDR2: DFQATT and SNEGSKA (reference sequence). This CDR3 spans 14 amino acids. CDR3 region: CSAPASGSSYEQYF. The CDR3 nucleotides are TGCAGTGCCCCTGCTAGCGGGAGCTCCTACGAGCAGTACTTC.

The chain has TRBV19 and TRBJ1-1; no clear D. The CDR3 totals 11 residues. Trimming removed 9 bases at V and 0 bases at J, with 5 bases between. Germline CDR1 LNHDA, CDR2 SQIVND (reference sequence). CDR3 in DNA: TGTGCCAGCCTGATGAACACTGAAGCTTTCTTT. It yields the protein CASLMNTEAFF.

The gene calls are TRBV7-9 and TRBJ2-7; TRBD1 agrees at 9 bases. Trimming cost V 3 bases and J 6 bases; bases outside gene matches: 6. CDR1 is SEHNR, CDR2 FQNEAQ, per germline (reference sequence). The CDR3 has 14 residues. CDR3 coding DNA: TGTGCCAGCAGCTTGGGGGACAGGGCGCGCGAGCAGTACTTC. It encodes CASSLGDRAREQYF.

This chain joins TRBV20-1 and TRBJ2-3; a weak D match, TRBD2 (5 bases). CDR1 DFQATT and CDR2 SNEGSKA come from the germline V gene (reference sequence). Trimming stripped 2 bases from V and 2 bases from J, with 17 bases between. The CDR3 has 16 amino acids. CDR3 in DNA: TGCAGTGCTAGAAATCCCCTCCTAGCAGACACAGATACGCAGTATTTT. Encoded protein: CSARNPLLADTDTQYF.

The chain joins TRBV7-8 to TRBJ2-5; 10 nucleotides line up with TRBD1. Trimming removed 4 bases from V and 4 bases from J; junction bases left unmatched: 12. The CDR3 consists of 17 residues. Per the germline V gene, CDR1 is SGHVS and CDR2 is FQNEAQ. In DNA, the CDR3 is TGTGCCAGCAGCTCGCATACCACAGGACAGGGGGGAGAGACCCAGTACTTC. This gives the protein CASSSHTTGQGGETQYF. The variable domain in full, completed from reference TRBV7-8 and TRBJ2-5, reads GAGVSQSPRYKVAKRGQDVALRCDPISGHVSLFWYQQALGQGPEFLTYFQNEAQLDKSGLPSDRFFAERPEGSVSTLKIQRTQQEDSAVYLCASSSHTTGQGGETQYFGPGTRLLVL.

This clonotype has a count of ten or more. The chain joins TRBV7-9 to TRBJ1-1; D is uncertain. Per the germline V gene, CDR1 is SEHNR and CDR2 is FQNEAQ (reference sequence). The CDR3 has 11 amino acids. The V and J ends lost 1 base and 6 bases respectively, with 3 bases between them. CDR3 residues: CASSLEPEAFF. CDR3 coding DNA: TGTGCCAGCAGCTTAGAACCTGAAGCTTTCTTT. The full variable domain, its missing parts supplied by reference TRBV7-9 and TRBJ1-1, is DTGVSQNPRHKITKRGQNVTFRCDPISEHNRLYWYRQTLGQGPEFLTYFQNEAQLEKSRLLSDRFSAERPKGSFSTLEIQRTEQGDSAMYLCASSLEPEAFFGQGTRLTVV.

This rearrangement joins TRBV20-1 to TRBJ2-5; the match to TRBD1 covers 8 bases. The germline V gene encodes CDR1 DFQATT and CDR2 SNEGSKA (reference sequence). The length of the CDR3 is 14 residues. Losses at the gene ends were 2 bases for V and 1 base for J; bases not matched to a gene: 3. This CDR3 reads CSARRTGSQETQYF. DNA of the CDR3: TGCAGTGCTAGACGGACAGGGAGCCAAGAGACCCAGTACTTC.

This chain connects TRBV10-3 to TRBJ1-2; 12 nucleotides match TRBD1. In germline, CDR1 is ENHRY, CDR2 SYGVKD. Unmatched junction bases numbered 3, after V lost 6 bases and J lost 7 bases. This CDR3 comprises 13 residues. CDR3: CAIRGQGAPGYTF. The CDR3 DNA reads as TGTGCCATCAGGGGACAGGGGGCGCCTGGCTACACCTTC.

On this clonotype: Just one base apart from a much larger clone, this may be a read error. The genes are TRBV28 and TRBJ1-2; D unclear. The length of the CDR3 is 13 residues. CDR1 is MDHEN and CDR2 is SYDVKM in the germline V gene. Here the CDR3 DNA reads TGTGCCAGCAGACATCCAGTAAACTATGGCCACACCTTC. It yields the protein CASRHPVNYGHTF.